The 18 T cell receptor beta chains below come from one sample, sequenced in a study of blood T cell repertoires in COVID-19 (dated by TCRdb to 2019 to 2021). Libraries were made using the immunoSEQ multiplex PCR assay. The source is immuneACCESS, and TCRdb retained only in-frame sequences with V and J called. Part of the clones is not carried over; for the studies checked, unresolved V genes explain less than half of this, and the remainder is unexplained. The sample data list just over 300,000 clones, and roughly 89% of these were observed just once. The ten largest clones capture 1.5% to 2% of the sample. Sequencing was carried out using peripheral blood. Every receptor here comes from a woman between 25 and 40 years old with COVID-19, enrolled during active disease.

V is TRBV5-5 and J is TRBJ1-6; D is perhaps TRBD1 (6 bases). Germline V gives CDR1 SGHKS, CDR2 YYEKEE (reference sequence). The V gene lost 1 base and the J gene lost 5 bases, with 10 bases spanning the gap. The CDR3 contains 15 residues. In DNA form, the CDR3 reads TGTGCCAGCAGCTTGCAGGGGACCCATAATTCACCCCTCCACTTT. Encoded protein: CASSLQGTHNSPLHF.

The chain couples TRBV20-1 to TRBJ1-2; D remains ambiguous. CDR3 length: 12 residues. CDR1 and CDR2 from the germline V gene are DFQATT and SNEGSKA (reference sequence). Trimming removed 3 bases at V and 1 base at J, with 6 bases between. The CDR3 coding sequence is TGCAGTGCTAGTGCCAATAACTATGGCTACACCTTC. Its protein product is CSASANNYGYTF.

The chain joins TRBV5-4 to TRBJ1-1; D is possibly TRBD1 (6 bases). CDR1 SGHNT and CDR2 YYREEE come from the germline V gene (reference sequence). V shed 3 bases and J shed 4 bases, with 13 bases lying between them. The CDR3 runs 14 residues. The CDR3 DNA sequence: TGTGCCAGCAGCTCAGGGGCTGGGGGCACTGAAGCTTTCTTT. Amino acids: CASSSGAGGTEAFF. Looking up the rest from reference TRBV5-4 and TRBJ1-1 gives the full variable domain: ETGVTQSPTHLIKTRGQQVTLRCSSQSGHNTVSWYQQALGQGPQFIFQYYREEENGRGNFPPRFSGLQFPNYSSELNVNALELDDSALYLCASSSGAGGTEAFFGQGTRLTVV.

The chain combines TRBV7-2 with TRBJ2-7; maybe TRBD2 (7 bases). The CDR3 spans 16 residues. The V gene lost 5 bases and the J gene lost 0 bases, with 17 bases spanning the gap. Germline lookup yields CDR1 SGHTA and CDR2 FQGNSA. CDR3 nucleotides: TGTGCCAGCAGCAGACGGGGGGCGGGGTCCTCCTACGAGCAGTACTTC. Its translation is CASSRRGAGSSYEQYF.

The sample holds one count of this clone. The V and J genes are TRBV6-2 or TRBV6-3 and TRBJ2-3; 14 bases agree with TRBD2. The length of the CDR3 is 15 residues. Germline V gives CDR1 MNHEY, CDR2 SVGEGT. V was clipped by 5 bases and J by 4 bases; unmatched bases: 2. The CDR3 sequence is CASSLTSGGADTQYF. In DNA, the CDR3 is TGTGCCAGCAGTCTGACTAGCGGGGGGGCAGATACGCAGTATTTT.

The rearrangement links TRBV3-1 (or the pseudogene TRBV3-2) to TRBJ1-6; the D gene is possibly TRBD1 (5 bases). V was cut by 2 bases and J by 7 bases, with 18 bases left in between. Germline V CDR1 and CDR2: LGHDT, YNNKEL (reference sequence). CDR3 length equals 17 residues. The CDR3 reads CASSQRLNGGFNSPLHF. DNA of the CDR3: TGTGCCAGCAGCCAAAGGCTAAATGGGGGGTTCAATTCACCCCTCCACTTT.

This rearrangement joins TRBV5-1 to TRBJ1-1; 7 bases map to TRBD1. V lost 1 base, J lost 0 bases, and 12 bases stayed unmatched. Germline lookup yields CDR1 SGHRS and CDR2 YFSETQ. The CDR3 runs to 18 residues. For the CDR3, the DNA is TGCGCCAGCAGCTTGATAATTAACAGGGGAGGCGTGAACACTGAAGCTTTCTTT. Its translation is CASSLIINRGGVNTEAFF.

CDR3 nucleotides: TGTGCCAGCAGCTTGACTCCTAGCGGTGCCTACAATGAGCAGTTCTTC. Translating gives CASSLTPSGAYNEQFF. The V call is TRBV5-6, the J call TRBJ2-1, with 7 bases that match TRBD2. There are 16 residues in the CDR3. Per germline, CDR1 SGHDT and CDR2 YYEEEE. Losses at the gene ends were 1 base for V and 2 bases for J; bases not matched to a gene: 6.

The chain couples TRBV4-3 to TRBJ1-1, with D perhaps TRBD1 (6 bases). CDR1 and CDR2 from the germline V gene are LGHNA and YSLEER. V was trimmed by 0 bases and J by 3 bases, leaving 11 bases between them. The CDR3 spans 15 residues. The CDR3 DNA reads TGCGCCAGCAGCCAAGATAGGACAGTAGACACTGAAGCTTTCTTT. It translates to CASSQDRTVDTEAFF.

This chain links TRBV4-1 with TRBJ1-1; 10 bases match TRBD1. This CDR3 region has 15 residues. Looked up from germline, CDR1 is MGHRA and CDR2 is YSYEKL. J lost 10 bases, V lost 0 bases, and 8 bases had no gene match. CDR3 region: CASSQERTGGIGAFF. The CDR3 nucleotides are TGCGCCAGCAGCCAAGAGCGGACAGGGGGTATAGGAGCTTTCTTT.

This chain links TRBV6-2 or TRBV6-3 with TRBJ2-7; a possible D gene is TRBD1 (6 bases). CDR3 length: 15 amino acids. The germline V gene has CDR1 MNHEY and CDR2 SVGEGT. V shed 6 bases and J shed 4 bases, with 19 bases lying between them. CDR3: CASSTPPGQPYEQYF. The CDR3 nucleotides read TGTGCCAGCAGCACTCCCCCCGGACAGCCTTACGAGCAGTACTTC.

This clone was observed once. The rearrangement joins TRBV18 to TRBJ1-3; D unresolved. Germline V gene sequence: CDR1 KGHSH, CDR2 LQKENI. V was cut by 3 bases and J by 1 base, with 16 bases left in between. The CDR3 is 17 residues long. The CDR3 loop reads CASSPSVNSPSGNTIYF. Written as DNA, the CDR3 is TGTGCCAGCTCACCGTCGGTGAACAGCCCGTCTGGAAACACCATATATTTT.

CDR3 region: CASSPPGEKLFF. For the CDR3, the DNA is TGTGCCAGCAGCCCTCCGGGGGAAAAACTGTTTTTT. The chain has TRBV7-9 and TRBJ1-4, with D hard to call. The CDR3 runs to 12 residues. Trimming left V 5 bases short and J 8 bases short, with 9 bases between. Germline V gene lookup returns CDR1 SEHNR and CDR2 FQNEAQ (reference sequence).

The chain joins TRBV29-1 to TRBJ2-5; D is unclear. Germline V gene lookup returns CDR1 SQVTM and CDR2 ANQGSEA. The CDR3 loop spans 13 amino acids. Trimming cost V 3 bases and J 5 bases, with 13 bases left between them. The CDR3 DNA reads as TGCAGCGTTGACCCCAGCGACGGGGAGACCCAGTACTTC. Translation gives CSVDPSDGETQYF.

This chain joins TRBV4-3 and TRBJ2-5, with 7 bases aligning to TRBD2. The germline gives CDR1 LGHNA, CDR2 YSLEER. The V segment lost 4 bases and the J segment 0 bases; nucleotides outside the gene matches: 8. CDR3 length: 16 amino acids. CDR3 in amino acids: CASSPAGTKYQETQYF. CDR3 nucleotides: TGCGCCAGCAGCCCGGCCGGGACTAAGTACCAAGAGACCCAGTACTTC.

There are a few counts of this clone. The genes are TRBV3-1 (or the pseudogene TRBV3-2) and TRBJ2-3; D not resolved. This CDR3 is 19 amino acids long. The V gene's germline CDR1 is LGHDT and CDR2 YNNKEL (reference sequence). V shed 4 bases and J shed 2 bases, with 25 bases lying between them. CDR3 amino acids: CASSPKGTSSRSLTDTQYF. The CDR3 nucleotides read TGTGCCAGCAGCCCGAAAGGCACGTCCTCGCGGAGCCTCACAGATACGCAGTATTTT.

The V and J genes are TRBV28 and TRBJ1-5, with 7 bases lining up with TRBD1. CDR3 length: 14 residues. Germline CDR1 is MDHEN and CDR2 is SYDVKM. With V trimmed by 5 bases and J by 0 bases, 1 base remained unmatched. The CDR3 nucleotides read TGTGCCAGCAGTGACAGGGTTAGCAATCAGCCCCAGCATTTT. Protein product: CASSDRVSNQPQHF.

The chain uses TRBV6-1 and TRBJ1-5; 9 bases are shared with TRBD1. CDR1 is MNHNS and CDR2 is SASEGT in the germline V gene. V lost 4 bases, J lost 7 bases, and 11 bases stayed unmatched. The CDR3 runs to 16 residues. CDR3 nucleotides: TGTGCCAGCAGTGCCACCGACAGGGGGTCTGCCCAGCCCCAGCATTTT. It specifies CASSATDRGSAQPQHF.